These 8 T cell receptor beta chains originate from one sample sequenced in a study of response to subunit inactivated influenza vaccine. TCRdb re-derived calls from the RT-PCR reads in MiXCR, one entry per CDR3 protein. The sample lists roughly 650,000 distinct CDR3 sequences; 14% were seen once. The sequences come from PBMCs from blood, collected about 14 days before vaccination. The receptors come from a man aged 45-60 years who received an inactivated influenza vaccine.

This clonotype has ten or more counts. This chain links TRBV4-3 with TRBJ1-4, with TRBD1 identical over 7 bases. Germline CDR1 and CDR2: LGHNA and YSLEER. V shed 0 bases, J shed 10 bases, and the junction held 14 bases outside the gene matches. The CDR3 contains 17 residues. In nucleotides, the CDR3 is TGCGCCAGCAGCCAAGATCCCCGGGACAGCCAAATGGGAAAACTGTTTTTT. Its protein is CASSQDPRDSQMGKLFF.

As for this clonotype: One base away lies a much larger clone, so this may be a sequencing read error. The chain recombines TRBV20-1 with TRBJ2-7, with TRBD1 matching over 7 bases. The germline V gene encodes CDR1 DFQATT and CDR2 SNEGSKA (reference sequence). This CDR3 contains 15 residues. CDR3 bases: TGCAGTGCAAGTCGACAGGGCGTATCCTCCTACGAGCAGTGCTTC. The encoded protein is CSASRQGVSSYEQCF.

This clonotype has at least ten counts. The chain carries TRBV5-1 and TRBJ2-5; no firm D call. V gave up 5 bases and J gave up 1 base, with 9 bases separating them. The CDR3 consists of 13 residues. Per the germline V gene, CDR1 is SGHRS and CDR2 is YFSETQ. The CDR3 nucleotides are TGCGCCAGCAGGCTGGGGTTCCAAGAGACCCAGTACTTC. Its translation: CASRLGFQETQYF.

V and J are TRBV11-1 and TRBJ2-3; 8 nucleotides line up with TRBD1. This CDR3 is built from 16 residues. Trimming cost V 5 bases and J 0 bases; bases outside gene matches: 7. CDR1 and CDR2 (germline): SGHAT, FQDESV (reference sequence). CDR3: CASSPRQGISTDTQYF. CDR3 DNA: TGTGCCAGCAGCCCGCGACAGGGGATTAGCACAGATACGCAGTATTTT.

This chain links TRBV6-5 with TRBJ2-1; the D gene could be TRBD1 or TRBD2 (6 bases each). V lost 0 bases, J lost 4 bases, and 16 bases lay in between. This CDR3 has 17 amino acids. Germline V gene sequence: CDR1 MNHEY, CDR2 SVGAGI. The CDR3 region is CASSYSVRGAGYNEQFF. The CDR3 DNA sequence: TGTGCCAGCAGTTACTCGGTTAGGGGGGCCGGGTACAATGAGCAGTTCTTC.

Ten or more counts support this clonotype. The chain has TRBV6-2 or TRBV6-3 and TRBJ2-7; D unclear. Germline CDR1 is MNHEY and CDR2 is SVGEGT. The CDR3 sequence is 12 residues long. V lost 6 bases, J lost 6 bases, and 12 bases lay in between. CDR3 residues: CASSPSGFEQYF. In nucleotides, the CDR3 is TGTGCCAGCAGCCCCTCTGGTTTCGAGCAGTACTTC.

This clonotype was seen more than once but under ten times. The J gene is TRBJ2-1, the V gene TRBV7-6, with 10 bases lining up with TRBD1. With V trimmed by 5 bases and J by 8 bases, 12 bases remained unmatched. Germline CDR1 SGHVS, CDR2 FNYEAQ. The length of the CDR3 is 16 residues. CDR3 region: CASSEGQGISGYEQFF. For the CDR3, the DNA is TGTGCCAGCAGCGAGGGACAGGGGATTAGCGGGTATGAGCAGTTCTTC. Drawing the rest from reference TRBV7-6 and TRBJ2-1, the complete variable domain is GAGVSQSPRYKVTKRGQDVALRCDPISGHVSLYWYRQALGQGPEFLTYFNYEAQQDKSGLPNDRFSAERPEGSISTLTIQRTEQRDSAMYRCASSEGQGISGYEQFFGPGTRLTVL.

For this clonotype: This clone may be a read error of a much larger clone one base away. In DNA form, the CDR3 reads TGTGTCAGCAGCTTTACCCGCACCCGTTATTCTGGGGCCAACGTCCTGACTTTC. Its translation: CVSSFTRTRYSGANVLTF. V and J are TRBV11-1 and TRBJ2-6; no firm D call. The germline CDR1 and CDR2 sequences are SGHAT and FQDESV (reference sequence). The CDR3 has 18 residues. Full variable domain (missing parts from reference TRBV11-1 and TRBJ2-6): EAEVAQSPRYKITEKSQAVAFWCDPISGHATLYWYRQILGQGPELLVQFQDESVVDDSQLPKDRFSAERLKGVDSTLKIQPAELGDSAMYLCVSSFTRTRYSGANVLTFGAGSRLTVL.